Following are 30 T cell receptor beta chains from one sample sequenced in a study of T cell repertoires in cytomegalovirus infection. The antigens of these receptors remain unknown. TCRdb ran MiXCR on the reads and lists one entry per CDR3 protein. The sample has 650,000 to 850,000 distinct CDR3 sequences, 25% to 30% seen once. The sample consisted of cultured CD8+ T cells from PBMCs, taken from culture after CMV antigen stimulation. Source of these receptors: a human donor in good health (CMV status not recorded). Some clones in this sample may be carry-over from other donors' samples.

V is TRBV6-1 and J is TRBJ2-1; perhaps TRBD2 as D (7 bases). The V and J ends lost 8 bases and 6 bases respectively, with 26 bases between them. CDR3 length: 17 residues. Germline V gene sequence: CDR1 MNHNS, CDR2 SASEGT. CDR3 sequence reads: CASGGVRGTPATNEQFF. For the CDR3, the DNA is TGTGCCAGCGGGGGGGTGAGGGGGACACCTGCGACCAATGAGCAGTTCTTC.

This chain connects TRBV7-9 to TRBJ2-1, with TRBD1 as a possible D gene (6 bases). Germline V gene lookup returns CDR1 SEHNR and CDR2 FQNEAQ (reference sequence). The V end was cut by 5 bases, the J end by 4 bases, with 15 bases between. This CDR3 region has 15 residues. DNA of the CDR3: TGTGCCAGCAGCCGCTACAGGGACCCGTACAATGAGCAGTTCTTC. Translating gives CASSRYRDPYNEQFF.

Many counts were recorded for this clonotype. The V gene is TRBV12-3 or TRBV12-4, the J gene TRBJ2-7; maybe TRBD2 (6 bases). The CDR3 has 13 amino acids. The germline V and J ends were trimmed by 2 bases and 2 bases, with 7 bases remaining between them. This CDR3 is CASSLRLAYEQYF. The CDR3 DNA reads as TGTGCCAGCAGTTTAAGACTAGCCTACGAGCAGTACTTC.

The sample holds many counts of this clonotype. The CDR3: CASRLPGQRMNTEAFF. DNA for the CDR3: TGTGCCAGCAGGCTTCCGGGACAGCGAATGAACACTGAAGCTTTCTTT. The V call is TRBV12-3 or TRBV12-4, the J call TRBJ1-1, with 7 bases identical to TRBD1. The junction had 10 bases not matched to a gene; V was cut back by 6 bases and J by 0 bases. The CDR3 runs 16 residues.

This clonotype was counted between two and nine times. The chain uses TRBV19 and TRBJ1-1; D is unresolved. The germline V and J ends were trimmed by 5 bases and 4 bases, with 20 bases remaining between them. The CDR3 has 16 amino acids. Germline lookup yields CDR1 LNHDA and CDR2 SQIVND (reference sequence). DNA of the CDR3: TGTGCCAGTAGTCTCCTACTGGACCGTGTAGGCACTGAAGCTTTCTTT. It is translated as CASSLLLDRVGTEAFF.

The chain uses TRBV6-5 and TRBJ2-7, with D possibly matching TRBD2 (5 bases). CDR1 is MNHEY, CDR2 SVGAGI, per germline. V shed 0 bases and J shed 2 bases, with 14 bases lying between them. This CDR3 is 16 amino acids long. The CDR3 coding sequence is TGTGCCAGCAGTTACTCAGCGGCGGGTGGGGCCTACGAGCAGTACTTC. Translating it yields CASSYSAAGGAYEQYF.

This clonotype was picked up a small number of times. This chain connects TRBV27 to TRBJ1-5; maybe TRBD1 (5 bases). Germline V gene data show CDR1 as MNHEY and CDR2 as SMNVEV (reference sequence). Trimming stripped 6 bases from V and 3 bases from J, with 12 bases between. This CDR3 region has 14 residues. The CDR3 is CASRREGVNQPQHF. In nucleotides, the CDR3 is TGTGCCAGCAGAAGGGAAGGGGTCAATCAGCCCCAGCATTTT.

In this sample, this clonotype turned up many times. The chain combines TRBV7-2 with TRBJ2-5; 7 bases are shared with TRBD2. The CDR3 length is 17 residues. The germline V gene has CDR1 SGHTA and CDR2 FQGNSA. V shed 1 base and J 5 bases; nucleotides not matched to a gene: 13. CDR3 loop: CASSLVGRDYNGETQYF. Here the CDR3 DNA reads TGTGCCAGCAGCTTAGTAGGGCGGGACTATAACGGGGAGACCCAGTACTTC.

This clonotype was counted a single time. One end of the junction is discordant with germline, which a read error may explain. The CDR3 DNA is TGTGCCAACAGCCCCTCTTTCTCCGGGACAGAGAGGAATGAGCAGTTCTTC. Translating gives CANSPSFSGTERNEQFF. This chain joins TRBV11-2 and TRBJ2-1, with 7 bases aligning to TRBD1. The CDR3 runs 17 residues. Germline values: CDR1 SGHAT, CDR2 FQNNGV.

The table lists this clonotype with a few counts. J is TRBJ2-1 and V is TRBV5-1; perhaps D is TRBD1 or TRBD2 (5 bases each). The V and J ends lost 2 bases and 13 bases respectively, with 10 bases between them. This CDR3 region has 11 residues. The germline V gene has CDR1 SGHRS and CDR2 YFSETQ. CDR3 sequence reads: CASSLQDFQFF. CDR3 DNA sequence: TGCGCCAGCAGCTTACAGGACTTCCAGTTCTTC.

This clonotype was detected many times. V usage is TRBV7-6 and J usage is TRBJ2-1; D gene uncertain. The germline V gene has CDR1 SGHVS and CDR2 FNYEAQ. V was pared by 1 base and J by 6 bases, with 4 bases between. The CDR3 loop spans 12 amino acids. The CDR3 is CASSLDINEQFF. CDR3 coding DNA: TGTGCCAGCAGCTTAGATATCAATGAGCAGTTCTTC. The entire variable domain, with the rest obtained from reference TRBV7-6 and TRBJ2-1, is as follows: GAGVSQSPRYKVTKRGQDVALRCDPISGHVSLYWYRQALGQGPEFLTYFNYEAQQDKSGLPNDRFSAERPEGSISTLTIQRTEQRDSAMYRCASSLDINEQFFGPGTRLTVL.

The CDR3 coding sequence is TGCGCCAGCAGCCAGGTGGACAGGGGCCTCTCTGGAAACACCATATATTTT. Encoded protein: CASSQVDRGLSGNTIYF. This chain links TRBV4-1 with TRBJ1-3, with TRBD1 identical over 9 bases. V lost 3 bases to trimming and J lost 0 bases; unmatched junction nucleotides: 6. The V gene's germline CDR1 is MGHRA and CDR2 YSYEKL. The CDR3 consists of 17 residues.

The chain is built from TRBV10-3 and TRBJ2-1; possible D gene TRBD1, 8 bases. There are 17 residues in the CDR3. Germline V lookup: CDR1 ENHRY, CDR2 SYGVKD. The ends were cut back, 6 bases at V and 5 bases at J, with 23 bases in the middle. As DNA, the CDR3 is TGTGCCATCAGCCGGAATCCTCGACAGGGGAGGGACAATGAGCAGTTCTTC. It specifies CAISRNPRQGRDNEQFF.

This clonotype came up many times. The rearrangement uses TRBV7-2 and TRBJ2-3; 8 bases map to TRBD2. Germline assignment: CDR1 SGHTA and CDR2 FQGNSA. This CDR3 is 18 amino acids long. The trim removed 5 bases at V and 0 bases at J, leaving 13 bases unmatched. The CDR3 here is CASSLAVWRGVSTDTQYF. The CDR3 DNA is TGTGCCAGCAGCCTTGCGGTATGGCGGGGGGTGAGCACAGATACGCAGTATTTT.

The chain joins TRBV12-3 or TRBV12-4 to TRBJ2-2; no clear D gene. The CDR3 extends over 16 amino acids. V was trimmed by 5 bases and J by 4 bases, leaving 17 bases between them. The CDR3 reads CASSPSGVLSTGELFF. Written as DNA, the CDR3 is TGTGCCAGCAGTCCCTCTGGGGTGCTGAGCACCGGGGAGCTGTTTTTT.

The chain joins TRBV6-1 to TRBJ2-3; D may be TRBD2 (6 bases). Germline CDR1 and CDR2: MNHNS and SASEGT. V gave up 3 bases and J gave up 2 bases, with 21 bases separating them. The CDR3 runs 18 residues. The CDR3, as DNA: TGTGCCAGCAGTGAGTCGGAGGGAATCACTTACATCACAGATACGCAGTATTTT. It codes for CASSESEGITYITDTQYF.

This clonotype has just one count. The chain couples TRBV20-1 to TRBJ2-7; perhaps TRBD1 as D (5 bases). Per germline, CDR1 DFQATT and CDR2 SNEGSKA (reference sequence). CDR3 length: 13 amino acids. V lost 3 bases and J lost 3, with 12 bases in between. This CDR3 reads CSARGRGSYEQYV. The CDR3 bases are TGCAGTGCTAGGGGTAGGGGCAGCTACGAGCAGTACGTC.

The chain combines TRBV6-6 with TRBJ2-2, with TRBD1 matching over 9 bases. Germline V gives CDR1 MNHNY, CDR2 SVGAGI (reference sequence). J was trimmed by 3 bases and V by 6 bases; bases with no gene match: 8. The CDR3 length is 16 residues. CDR3 sequence (DNA): TGTGCCAGCAGGCCCGACAGGGGGAGTGACACCGGGGAGCTGTTTTTT. Translated, it gives CASRPDRGSDTGELFF.

Only a few counts were recorded for this clonotype. CDR3 residues: CASSEPTGYEQYV. CDR3 coding DNA: TGTGCCAGCAGTGAACCGACAGGGTACGAGCAGTACGTC. V usage is TRBV6-1 and J usage is TRBJ2-7; TRBD1 agrees at 7 bases. There are 13 residues in the CDR3. Germline lookup yields CDR1 MNHNS and CDR2 SASEGT. V gave up 2 bases and J gave up 4 bases; unmatched junction bases: 2.

Notes on this clonotype: Germline is not matched at one junction end, which may reflect a read error. V gene TRBV13 combines with J gene TRBJ2-1; TRBD1 agrees at 8 bases. CDR1 and CDR2 from the germline V gene are PRHDT and FYEKMQ (reference sequence). The CDR3 extends over 15 amino acids. The CDR3 DNA sequence: TGTGCCAGCAGCGTAGGGACAGGCCTGGGAAATGAGCAGTTCTTC. The encoded protein is CASSVGTGLGNEQFF.

This clonotype was picked up a small number of times. The chain carries TRBV7-9 and TRBJ2-7; 10 bases fit TRBD1. This CDR3 is 17 amino acids long. CDR1 SEHNR and CDR2 FQNEAQ come from the germline V gene (reference sequence). J gave up 3 bases and V 0 bases, and 8 bases lay outside the gene matches. The CDR3 nucleotides are TGTGCCAGCAGCTTAGCGACAGGGGGCGAAGCCTTCTACGAGCAGTACTTC. Protein sequence: CASSLATGGEAFYEQYF.

V usage is TRBV5-5 and J usage is TRBJ2-1; a possible D gene is TRBD1 (6 bases). Per the germline V gene, CDR1 is SGHKS and CDR2 is YYEKEE (reference sequence). The CDR3 spans 18 residues. V gave up 4 bases and J gave up 0 bases, with 20 bases separating them. CDR3 bases: TGTGCCAGCAGCCGTTACCCGGGACAACTGAGCTCCTACAATGAGCAGTTCTTC. This encodes CASSRYPGQLSSYNEQFF.

A few counts support this clonotype. This chain uses TRBV27 with TRBJ2-1, with 13 bases aligning to TRBD2. The CDR3 sequence is 19 residues long. V lost 0 bases and J lost 3; bases outside the gene matches: 8. Germline lookup yields CDR1 MNHEY and CDR2 SMNVEV (reference sequence). Written as DNA, the CDR3 is TGTGCCAGCAGTTTATCCGGGACTAGCGGGGTTTACTACTACAATGAGCAGTTCTTC. It yields the protein CASSLSGTSGVYYYNEQFF.

This clonotype was observed a handful of times. The J gene is TRBJ2-1, the V gene TRBV20-1; 10 bases map to TRBD1. J was trimmed by 2 bases and V by 1 base; bases with no gene match: 5. The CDR3 consists of 16 residues. Germline CDR1 DFQATT, CDR2 SNEGSKA (reference sequence). This CDR3 is CSARAPGTGAYNEQFF. CDR3 DNA: TGCAGTGCTAGAGCACCCGGGACAGGGGCCTACAATGAGCAGTTCTTC.

The rearrangement links TRBV7-9 to TRBJ2-1; a weak D match, TRBD2 (7 bases). CDR3 size: 15 residues. Looked up from germline, CDR1 is SEHNR and CDR2 is FQNEAQ (reference sequence). Between the trimmed V and J ends, which lost 5 bases and 3 bases, there was a span of 14 bases. The CDR3 region has the DNA TGTGCCAGCAGCCAAGGGGGGGACATCTACAATGAGCAGTTCTTC. It translates to CASSQGGDIYNEQFF.

The J gene is TRBJ1-2, the V gene TRBV9, with 8 bases fitting TRBD1. Per germline, CDR1 SGDLS and CDR2 YYNGEE. Trimming cost V 5 bases and J 4 bases; bases outside gene matches: 10. The CDR3 has 15 residues. CDR3 in amino acids: CASSGGQGFSYGYTF. For the CDR3, the DNA is TGTGCCAGCAGTGGTGGACAGGGCTTTTCCTATGGCTACACCTTC.

The rearrangement uses TRBV6-1 and TRBJ2-7; D is unclear. The CDR3 contains 12 residues. Germline loops: CDR1 MNHNS, CDR2 SASEGT. With 6 bases removed from V and 1 base from J, the gap between germline ends came to 7 bases. CDR3 in DNA: TGTGCCAGCAGAGCTTGGTCCTACGAGCAGTACGTC. Translated: CASRAWSYEQYV.

This clonotype showed up many times. One junction end disagrees with the germline gene, perhaps due to a read error. In DNA, the CDR3 is TGTGCTAGCAGCCCCTATAGCGGGGGGGCCTCCTACGAGCAGTACTTC. The encoded protein is CASSPYSGGASYEQYF. V is TRBV7-7 and J is TRBJ2-7; the match to TRBD2 covers 11 bases. Germline V lookup: CDR1 SSHAT, CDR2 FNYEAQ (reference sequence). The length of the CDR3 is 16 residues.

This clonotype was recorded once. The chain combines TRBV19 with TRBJ2-2; 7 positions match TRBD1. The CDR3 totals 15 residues. From germline, CDR1 is LNHDA and CDR2 SQIVND (reference sequence). Trimming took 10 bases from V and 3 from J; bases not matched to a gene: 11. For the CDR3, the DNA is TGTGCCACCGATTTCCGGGACAGCTACACCGGGGAGCTGTTTTTT. This gives the protein CATDFRDSYTGELFF.

This clonotype was seen more than once but under ten times. The V and J genes are TRBV4-1 and TRBJ2-3; D might be TRBD1 or TRBD2, each matching 5 bases. Per germline, CDR1 MGHRA and CDR2 YSYEKL. CDR3 length equals 14 residues. V lost 1 base and J lost 4, with 9 bases in between. In nucleotides, the CDR3 is TGCGCCAGCAGCCAAGGTTGGGGGTCAGATACGCAGTATTTT. It yields the protein CASSQGWGSDTQYF.